This T cell receptor beta chain emerged from a study of blood T cells in healthy people across ages. The study recruited healthy Caucasian donors from Russia who were aged about 6 to 100. This clonotype was seen a single time. No antigen is known for it. Between the trimmed V and J ends, which lost 0 bases and 5 bases, there was a span of 13 bases. This CDR3 is built from 15 residues. Germline loops: CDR1 MGHRA, CDR2 YSYEKL. Then a second PCR, running roughly 6 to 12 cycles, was carried out with a sample-barcoded 5' primer and a J-beta primer mix. Each CDR3 protein is one row after TCRdb ran MiXCR on the 5' RACE reads. Among about 640,000 distinct CDR3 sequences listed, under 70% were seen once. Study outcomes and limitations: Roughly linear declines in TCR beta diversity per million T cells occurred with age. A strong correlation was found between TCR beta diversity and the percentage of naive T cells.

The sequenced sample was blood. J is TRBJ2-5 and V is TRBV4-1; no clear D. This TCR was sampled from a man between 60 and 70 years old in good health. The CDR3 is CASSQEEVGWETQYF. The CDR3 DNA sequence: TGCGCCAGCAGCCAAGAAGAGGTGGGGTGGGAGACCCAGTACTTC.